This T cell receptor (beta chain) was obtained from a study of cytomegalovirus exposure and HLA in healthy donors. Study-level results: V- and J-gene trimming in TCR beta was tied to a missense DCLRE1C variant by an analysis performed later. The study recorded over 150 TCR beta chains that were cytomegalovirus-associated. After further analysis at a later stage, some 15,000 TCR beta sequences were associated with HLA alleles at 0.05 false discovery rate. As immune exposure information, only CMV serostatus was available.

Points on this clone: Its cognate antigen is unknown.

The PCR was carried out with 60 Vbeta primers and 13 Jbeta primers. Clones were sequenced by immunoSEQ multiplex PCR, and TCRdb holds only the in-frame ones, with some missing. This table holds more than 100,000 clones, 65% to 80% found once. This CDR3 spans 16 amino acids. Germline values: CDR1 SGHRS, CDR2 YFSETQ. Germline trimming cut 0 bases from V and 1 base from J; bases unmatched to any gene: 2. J is TRBJ2-5 and V is TRBV5-1; 11 bases agree with TRBD1. The source of this sequence is a woman younger than 35 in good health and CMV-seropositive. The source material was PBMCs. As DNA, the CDR3 is TGCGCCAGCAGCTTGGGGGACAGGGGGTTCCAAGAGACCCAGTACTTC. Protein product: CASSLGDRGFQETQYF.